Listed here are 8 T cell receptor beta chains from one sample, sequenced in a study of T-cell memory formation after mild COVID-19. TCRdb called the 5' RACE reads again in MiXCR, with one record for every CDR3 protein. The sample gives tens of thousands of distinct CDR3 sequences, more than 20% of which show up once; roughly 39% is in the top ten. What was sequenced was PBMCs or a T cell subset sorted from them (not recorded which). The receptors stem from a man aged 18 to 35 who had mild COVID-19 (a few samples of this study predate the infection). Cell type and time point are not known.

V and J are TRBV11-2 and TRBJ2-2, with 8 bases that match TRBD2. V trimming: 4 bases; J trimming: 5 bases; junction bases outside the gene matches: 9. Germline V gene data show CDR1 as SGHAT and CDR2 as FQNNGV. This CDR3 comprises 16 residues. The CDR3 sequence: CASSWTPGTRTGELFF. The CDR3 DNA is TGTGCCAGCAGCTGGACCCCGGGGACTAGAACCGGGGAGCTGTTTTTT.

The V and J genes are TRBV20-1 and TRBJ2-5; TRBD2 agrees at 12 bases. Germline values: CDR1 DFQATT, CDR2 SNEGSKA (reference sequence). This CDR3 region has 15 residues. With V trimmed by 3 bases and J by 5 bases, 7 bases remained unmatched. CDR3 sequence: CSASATSGGGETQYF. In DNA form, the CDR3 reads TGCAGTGCTAGCGCGACTAGCGGGGGAGGGGAGACCCAGTACTTC.

V and J are TRBV6-2 or TRBV6-3 and TRBJ2-3; 10 nucleotides agree with TRBD2. J gave up 6 bases and V 2 bases, and 5 bases lay outside the gene matches. Germline V gene sequence: CDR1 MNHEY, CDR2 SVGEGT. CDR3 size: 15 residues. DNA of the CDR3: TGTGCCAGCAGTTACACACTAGCGGGACGGGATACGCAGTATTTT. Its protein product is CASSYTLAGRDTQYF.

The chain is built from TRBV9 and TRBJ1-5; a possible D gene is TRBD1 (6 bases). Germline values: CDR1 SGDLS, CDR2 YYNGEE. The CDR3 spans 13 residues. V was clipped by 0 bases and J by 6 bases, with 7 bases between them. CDR3 loop: CASSVEGGQPQHF. As DNA, the CDR3 is TGTGCCAGCAGCGTAGAGGGGGGTCAGCCCCAGCATTTT.

This clonotype was seen many times. This chain links TRBV7-9 with TRBJ2-7; D call uncertain. This CDR3 comprises 12 residues. Germline assignment: CDR1 SEHNR and CDR2 FQNEAQ (reference sequence). V dropped 5 bases and J dropped 3 bases, with 8 bases sitting between them. DNA of the CDR3: TGTGCCAGCAGCAGTACCGGCTACGAGCAGTACTTC. Translated: CASSSTGYEQYF. Complete variable domain (other parts from reference TRBV7-9 and TRBJ2-7): DTGVSQNPRHKITKRGQNVTFRCDPISEHNRLYWYRQTLGQGPEFLTYFQNEAQLEKSRLLSDRFSAERPKGSFSTLEIQRTEQGDSAMYLCASSSTGYEQYFGPGTRLTVT.

This rearrangement joins TRBV4-3 to TRBJ1-4, with 9 nucleotides matching TRBD1. This CDR3 is 15 amino acids long. CDR1 is LGHNA and CDR2 is YSLEER in the germline V gene. V lost 2 bases, J lost 8 bases, and 6 bases stayed unmatched. The CDR3 DNA sequence: TGCGCCAGCAGCCAAAGACAGGGGGAATACGAAAAACTGTTTTTT. It is translated as CASSQRQGEYEKLFF.

The sample holds a few counts of this clonotype. V usage is TRBV7-9 and J usage is TRBJ2-4; 10 bases fit TRBD1. The V segment lost 5 bases and the J segment 3 bases; nucleotides outside the gene matches: 7. Germline V lookup: CDR1 SEHNR, CDR2 FQNEAQ (reference sequence). CDR3 length equals 16 residues. The CDR3 protein is CASSRGTGVDKNIQYF. The CDR3 nucleotides read TGTGCCAGCAGCCGGGGGACAGGGGTTGACAAAAACATTCAGTACTTC. Variable domain in full (rest from reference TRBV7-9 and TRBJ2-4): DTGVSQNPRHKITKRGQNVTFRCDPISEHNRLYWYRQTLGQGPEFLTYFQNEAQLEKSRLLSDRFSAERPKGSFSTLEIQRTEQGDSAMYLCASSRGTGVDKNIQYFGAGTRLSVL.

The chain recombines TRBV5-1 with TRBJ1-1, with 8 bases lining up with TRBD1. The CDR3 loop spans 14 amino acids. After removal of 0 bases from V and 7 bases from J, the junction contained 5 bases not matched to a gene. Looked up from germline, CDR1 is SGHRS and CDR2 is YFSETQ. CDR3 sequence (DNA): TGCGCCAGCAGCTTGGGAGACGGGACAGGTGAAGCTTTCTTT. Translating it yields CASSLGDGTGEAFF.